Shown below are 24 T cell receptor beta chains from a single sample sequenced in a study of CD8 T cells in Susac syndrome. Random hexamers served to reverse transcribe roughly 0.5 to 1 ug RNA. Via MiXCR, TCRdb re-called the immunoSEQ multiplex PCR reads, giving one row per CDR3 protein. The sample consists of 150,000 to 180,000 distinct CDR3 sequences, approximately 93% of them appearing once. The sequenced material came from CD8+ T cells from PBMCs. These receptor sequences come from a human donor with multiple sclerosis.

This clonotype occurred a few times. The gene calls are TRBV11-2 and TRBJ2-1; tentatively, D is TRBD1 (5 bases). The V gene lost 7 bases and the J gene lost 7 bases, with 8 bases spanning the gap. The CDR3 extends over 11 amino acids. Germline-derived CDR1 and CDR2 are SGHAT and FQNNGV. CDR3 nucleotides: TGTGCCAGCACCACAGGAAATGAGCAGTTCTTC. Protein: CASTTGNEQFF.

CDR3 sequence: CATSDSANEQFF. In DNA, the CDR3 is TGTGCCACCAGTGATTCCGCCAATGAGCAGTTCTTC. This rearrangement joins TRBV24-1 to TRBJ2-1; D remains unclear. V was trimmed by 2 bases and J by 6 bases, leaving 4 bases between them. The CDR3 has 12 residues. Germline CDR1 reads KGHDR; CDR2 reads SFDVKD.

The chain recombines TRBV14 with TRBJ1-1, with a tentative D call TRBD1 (5 bases). This CDR3 is 12 amino acids long. Germline V gene lookup returns CDR1 SGHDN and CDR2 FVKESK. Trimming took 4 bases from V and 8 from J, leaving 11 bases between them. CDR3 protein: CASSRVAGEAFF. The CDR3 DNA is TGTGCCAGCAGCCGTGTGGCAGGGGAAGCTTTCTTT.

The V gene is TRBV20-1, the J gene TRBJ1-5, with D possibly matching TRBD1 (6 bases). The CDR3 sequence is 15 residues long. With 6 bases removed from V and 3 bases from J, the gap between germline ends came to 18 bases. Germline CDR1 and CDR2: DFQATT and SNEGSKA (reference sequence). The DNA for the CDR3 is TGCAGTGCCAACCCCAGGGACATGCCCAATCAGCCCCAGCATTTT. It encodes CSANPRDMPNQPQHF.

The rearrangement links TRBV5-6 to TRBJ1-1; 9 bases map to TRBD1. The junction had 4 bases not matched to a gene; V was cut back by 5 bases and J by 2 bases. Germline loops: CDR1 SGHDT, CDR2 YYEEEE. CDR3 size: 14 residues. CDR3: CASRRTGVNTEAFF. DNA for the CDR3: TGTGCCAGCAGAAGGACAGGGGTCAACACTGAAGCTTTCTTT.

This CDR3 is CASTPDDDYGYTF. The CDR3 nucleotides are TGCGCCAGCACCCCCGACGATGACTATGGCTACACCTTC. The rearrangement uses TRBV5-1 and TRBJ1-2; D gene ambiguous. Trimming removed 6 bases at V and 3 bases at J, with 12 bases between. Germline CDR1 and CDR2: SGHRS and YFSETQ. There are 13 residues in the CDR3.

The chain links TRBV3-1 to TRBJ2-1; no firm D call. The CDR3 has 15 residues. Trimming removed 0 bases at V and 4 bases at J, with 10 bases between. Germline V gene data show CDR1 as LGHDT and CDR2 as YNNKEL (reference sequence). For the CDR3, the DNA is TGTGCCAGCAGCCAAGATCATGGCACTTACAATGAGCAGTTCTTC. This sequence encodes CASSQDHGTYNEQFF.

V and J are TRBV23-1 and TRBJ1-5; D is perhaps TRBD1 (6 bases). TRBV23-1 belongs to the ORF category, with a function that is uncertain. The V gene lost 6 bases and the J gene lost 6 bases, with 24 bases spanning the gap. The CDR3 has 17 amino acids. The CDR3 coding sequence is TGCGCCAGCAGCCGTACAGGGAGCAATATACAAAGTCAGCCCCAGCATTTT. Translation: CASSRTGSNIQSQPQHF.

The rearrangement joins TRBV7-9 to TRBJ2-3, with TRBD1 matching 8 bases. From germline, CDR1 is SEHNR and CDR2 FQNEAQ (reference sequence). Losses at the gene ends were 0 bases for V and 2 bases for J; bases not matched to a gene: 4. The CDR3 runs to 16 residues. Written as DNA, the CDR3 is TGTGCCAGCAGCTTAGCGGGGACAGGCCCCACAGATACGCAGTATTTT. Its protein is CASSLAGTGPTDTQYF.

The sample holds one count of this clonotype. The chain recombines TRBV2 with TRBJ2-1; the D gene is possibly TRBD1 (5 bases). Trimming removed 2 bases at V and 5 bases at J, with 16 bases between. Germline CDR1 SNHLY, CDR2 FYNNEI. The CDR3 totals 16 residues. DNA for the CDR3: TGTGCCAGCAGTGAAAGAAGGGCAGGGCTGAACAATGAGCAGTTCTTC. Amino acid sequence: CASSERRAGLNNEQFF.

The chain joins TRBV5-6 to TRBJ2-1; 12 bases agree with TRBD1. V dropped 4 bases and J dropped 8; count of bases not matched to a gene: 4. This CDR3 has 14 residues. CDR1 and CDR2 from the germline V gene are SGHDT and YYEEEE. CDR3 sequence reads: CASSHGTGGYEQFF. CDR3 nucleotides: TGTGCCAGCAGCCACGGGACAGGGGGCTATGAGCAGTTCTTC. Full variable domain (missing parts from reference TRBV5-6 and TRBJ2-1): DAGVTQSPTHLIKTRGQQVTLRCSPKSGHDTVSWYQQALGQGPQFIFQYYEEEERQRGNFPDRFSGHQFPNYSSELNVNALLLGDSALYLCASSHGTGGYEQFFGPGTRLTVL.

This sequence joins TRBV4-1 and TRBJ2-3; D unclear. The CDR3 is 13 amino acids. Trimming removed 3 bases at V and 6 bases at J, with 10 bases between. Germline CDR1 MGHRA, CDR2 YSYEKL. This CDR3 reads CASSHERTDTQYF. CDR3 DNA: TGCGCCAGCAGCCATGAAAGGACGGATACGCAGTATTTT.

This clonotype showed up just once. The J gene is TRBJ2-1, the V gene TRBV6-5; a weak D match, TRBD1 (5 bases). V was shortened by 2 bases and J by 4 bases, with 12 bases between the two germline ends. The CDR3 length is 15 residues. The germline CDR1 and CDR2 sequences are MNHEY and SVGAGI. CDR3 DNA sequence: TGTGCCAGCAGTTACAGGGGTTCCGGTTACAATGAGCAGTTCTTC. Its translation: CASSYRGSGYNEQFF.

The chain recombines TRBV7-8 with TRBJ2-5; TRBD2 agrees at 13 bases. The germline CDR1 and CDR2 sequences are SGHVS and FQNEAQ. The ends lost 5 bases at V and 4 bases at J; junction bases unmatched: 7. The CDR3 sequence is 16 residues long. In nucleotides, the CDR3 is TGTGCCAGCAGCGCCCGGACTAGCGGGGGACCAGAGACCCAGTACTTC. Amino acid sequence: CASSARTSGGPETQYF. The full variable domain, in which reference TRBV7-8 and TRBJ2-5 provide the parts outside the CDR3, is GAGVSQSPRYKVAKRGQDVALRCDPISGHVSLFWYQQALGQGPEFLTYFQNEAQLDKSGLPSDRFFAERPEGSVSTLKIQRTQQEDSAVYLCASSARTSGGPETQYFGPGTRLLVL.

J is TRBJ2-5 and V is TRBV29-1; maybe TRBD2 (6 bases). The CDR3 length is 14 residues. CDR1 SQVTM and CDR2 ANQGSEA come from the germline V gene. Trimming took off 6 bases at V and 1 base at J, with 15 bases between the two ends. The CDR3: CSVVGLPGQETQYF. Written as DNA, the CDR3 is TGCAGCGTGGTGGGACTGCCCGGCCAAGAGACCCAGTACTTC.

The chain has TRBV7-9 and TRBJ2-3; no definite D call. The CDR3 is 10 amino acids. Trimming removed 8 bases at V and 2 bases at J, with 2 bases between. Per the germline V gene, CDR1 is SEHNR and CDR2 is FQNEAQ (reference sequence). CDR3 coding DNA: TGTGCCAGCGCCACAGATACGCAGTATTTT. Translating it yields CASATDTQYF. Supplemented by reference TRBV7-9 and TRBJ2-3, the full variable domain reads DTGVSQNPRHKITKRGQNVTFRCDPISEHNRLYWYRQTLGQGPEFLTYFQNEAQLEKSRLLSDRFSAERPKGSFSTLEIQRTEQGDSAMYLCASATDTQYFGPGTRLTVL.

In its sample, this clonotype was seen once. The chain uses TRBV4-2 and TRBJ1-2, with 7 nucleotides matching TRBD1. V gave up 3 bases and J gave up 7 bases; unmatched junction bases: 11. This CDR3 spans 15 amino acids. Per germline, CDR1 LGHNA and CDR2 YNFKEQ. The CDR3 sequence: CASSQLQEGAGGYTF. The CDR3 DNA reads TGTGCCAGCAGCCAGTTACAAGAGGGGGCCGGTGGCTACACCTTC.

The chain links TRBV7-9 to TRBJ2-3; the D is unclear. This CDR3 region has 13 residues. V shed 5 bases and J shed 0 bases, with 6 bases lying between them. CDR1 SEHNR and CDR2 FQNEAQ come from the germline V gene (reference sequence). The CDR3, as DNA: TGTGCCAGCAGCGCGTGGAGCACAGATACGCAGTATTTT. Encoded protein: CASSAWSTDTQYF.

This chain connects TRBV28 to TRBJ2-1; no definite D call. The germline V and J ends were trimmed by 8 bases and 5 bases, with 19 bases remaining between them. The germline V gene has CDR1 MDHEN and CDR2 SYDVKM. This CDR3 spans 15 amino acids. CDR3 coding DNA: TGTGCCAGCCTCTCGTACAACTTGGGAAACAATGAGCAGTTCTTC. Amino acid sequence: CASLSYNLGNNEQFF.

The rearrangement links TRBV2 to TRBJ2-7; 8 nucleotides match TRBD1. Germline lookup yields CDR1 SNHLY and CDR2 FYNNEI. V lost 6 bases and J lost 5; bases outside the gene matches: 9. The CDR3 spans 14 residues. CDR3 DNA: TGTGCCAGCAGCCTAGGACAGGGTTTTGACGAGCAGTACTTC. Translated, it gives CASSLGQGFDEQYF.

V and J are TRBV29-1 and TRBJ1-2; D call uncertain. Per germline, CDR1 SQVTM and CDR2 ANQGSEA. The CDR3 has 11 amino acids. V gave up 1 base and J gave up 6 bases, with 6 bases separating them. The CDR3 loop reads CSVEGDHGYTF. CDR3 in DNA: TGCAGCGTTGAAGGGGATCATGGCTACACCTTC.

For this clonotype: The junction does not match germline at one end; this may be a read error. This chain links TRBV6-5 with TRBJ1-2; 7 bases match TRBD1. The CDR3 is 15 amino acids. Germline V gene sequence: CDR1 MNHEY, CDR2 SVGAGI. CDR3 sequence (DNA): TGTGCCAGCAGCCATCATGGGACAGAAGATGTGCTATTTGCCTTC. As protein: CASSHHGTEDVLFAF.

V usage is TRBV3-1 and J usage is TRBJ1-2, with 8 positions matching TRBD1. J gave up 8 bases and V 5 bases, and 4 bases lay outside the gene matches. The CDR3 totals 12 residues. The germline V gene has CDR1 LGHDT and CDR2 YNNKEL (reference sequence). The CDR3 sequence: CASSGQGVGYTF. CDR3 DNA: TGTGCCAGCAGCGGACAGGGTGTGGGCTACACCTTC.

The chain uses TRBV6-2 or TRBV6-3 and TRBJ2-7; tentative D call: TRBD2 (5 bases). This CDR3 is 14 amino acids long. V was shortened by 8 bases and J by 4 bases, with 18 bases between the two germline ends. Per germline, CDR1 MNHEY and CDR2 SVGEGT. The CDR3 nucleotides read TGTGCCAGCGAAGAGGGAAGCCGTTTATACGAGCAGTACTTC. Its translation: CASEEGSRLYEQYF.